Sequencing of this TCR beta chain was carried out in a study of early T cells in non-severe SARS-CoV-2 infection. The wider study: Chains stayed unpaired after sequencing of bulk RNA from unsorted whole blood.

General observations from the study: VDJdb matching skewed toward anti-spike CD8 responses, missing private and CD4 specificities.

A word on this clonotype: The target antigen is unknown.

Attachment of unique molecular identifiers was made to individual cDNA molecules. TCRdb re-analysed the 5' RACE reads in MiXCR, keeping a single row per CDR3 protein. The sample shows 69,000 or so distinct CDR3 sequences, over 10% of them seen only once. The source material was whole blood. The source is an adult who was a healthcare worker with PCR-confirmed SARS-CoV-2 infection or an uninfected control (not recorded which).

The CDR3 protein is CASSLVPGGSLEQYF. The CDR3, as DNA: TGTGCCAGCAGTTTAGTGCCAGGGGGAAGCCTCGAGCAGTACTTC. This chain connects TRBV12-3 or TRBV12-4 to TRBJ2-7, with 7 bases that match TRBD1. V lost 1 base and J lost 6; bases outside the gene matches: 9. The CDR3 is made up of 15 amino acids.